This T cell receptor beta chain emerged from a study of blood T cell repertoires in COVID-19. From germline, CDR1 is MGHDK and CDR2 SYGVNS. V lost 3 bases and J lost 5; bases outside the gene matches: 10. The CDR3 consists of 16 residues. Profiling relied on immunoSEQ multiplex PCR, and the TCRdb table lists in-frame clones only, not all of them. The sample records about 100,000 clones, roughly 85% being singletons. Sequencing used peripheral blood. V and J are TRBV25-1 and TRBJ2-5, with 9 bases matching TRBD1. The sequence derives from a human donor in a cohort sampled during active COVID-19. CDR3 nucleotide sequence: TGTGCCAGCAGTGATCGGATACAGGGGGCGAGGGAGACCCAGTACTTC. It is translated as CASSDRIQGARETQYF.